Each of the 31 T cell receptor beta chains below was sequenced from the same sample in a study of blood T cell repertoires in COVID-19. The table came from immunoSEQ multiplex PCR; TCRdb's copy has only in-frame clones and leaves some out. This table holds some 340,000 clones, more than 90% found once. The specimen was PBMCs or T cells enriched from blood (not recorded which). The receptor source for this set is a woman in her 30s who had been exposed to COVID-19.

The chain employs TRBV11-3 and TRBJ1-1, with D perhaps matching TRBD1 (6 bases). This CDR3 has 13 amino acids. Germline V CDR1 and CDR2: SGHNT, YENEEA. V dropped 1 base and J dropped 8 bases, with 11 bases sitting between them. CDR3 amino acids: CASSLGGQLEAFF. Here the CDR3 DNA reads TGTGCCAGCAGCTTAGGGGGGCAGCTCGAAGCTTTCTTT. Full variable domain (missing parts from reference TRBV11-3 and TRBJ1-1): EAGVVQSPRYKIIEKKQPVAFWCNPISGHNTLYWYLQNLGQGPELLIRYENEEAVDDSQLPKDRFSAERLKGVDSTLKIQPAELGDSAVYLCASSLGGQLEAFFGQGTRLTVV.

The chain carries TRBV10-3 and TRBJ1-1; D is uncertain. The length of the CDR3 is 12 residues. From germline, CDR1 is ENHRY and CDR2 SYGVKD. V lost 10 bases, J lost 1 base, and 10 bases lay in between. CDR3 nucleotide sequence: TGTGCCACCTTGGAGAGGAACACTGAAGCTTTCTTT. This translates into CATLERNTEAFF.

The chain joins TRBV5-1 to TRBJ2-1, with TRBD1 matching over 8 bases. Per the germline V gene, CDR1 is SGHRS and CDR2 is YFSETQ. The ends lost 7 bases at V and 0 bases at J; junction bases unmatched: 9. The CDR3 spans 16 residues. The CDR3 region is CASGGQGLSSYNEQFF. CDR3 DNA: TGCGCCAGCGGCGGACAGGGCCTAAGCTCCTACAATGAGCAGTTCTTC.

The chain combines TRBV6-5 with TRBJ1-1; D is possibly TRBD1 (6 bases). The CDR3 loop spans 15 amino acids. The germline CDR1 and CDR2 sequences are MNHEY and SVGAGI. Trimming removed 7 bases from V and 0 bases from J, with 15 bases in between. The CDR3 region has the DNA TGTGCCAGCACCCGAACGGCAGGGGTGAACACTGAAGCTTTCTTT. As protein: CASTRTAGVNTEAFF.

The rearrangement uses TRBV21-1 and TRBJ2-1; the DNA was not compared with TRBD2, the D call given in the table. TRBV21-1 represents a pseudogene. The CDR3 is 13 amino acids. Here the CDR3 DNA reads TGTGCCAGCAGCAAGAGGTATACGGGGATGCAGTTCTTC. It codes for CASSKRYTGMQFF.

The chain uses TRBV6-6 and TRBJ1-1; the D gene is possibly TRBD1 (6 bases). Trimming shortened V by 6 bases and J by 3 bases, and 14 bases separated the two germline ends. The CDR3 covers 14 residues. Germline V lookup: CDR1 MNHNY, CDR2 SVGAGI (reference sequence). The CDR3 region is CASRLSGQYTEAFF. The CDR3 region has the DNA TGTGCCAGCAGACTCTCCGGACAGTACACTGAAGCTTTCTTT.

This clone was observed once. The chain couples TRBV11-1 to TRBJ2-1; TRBD1 matches 7 bases. Germline CDR1 is SGHAT and CDR2 is FQDESV (reference sequence). This CDR3 contains 14 residues. J was trimmed by 8 bases and V by 1 base; bases with no gene match: 5. CDR3 nucleotide sequence: TGTGCCAGCAGCTTAGACCAGGGGGTCTATGAGCAGTTCTTC. The encoded protein is CASSLDQGVYEQFF. Drawing the rest from reference TRBV11-1 and TRBJ2-1, the complete variable domain is EAEVAQSPRYKITEKSQAVAFWCDPISGHATLYWYRQILGQGPELLVQFQDESVVDDSQLPKDRFSAERLKGVDSTLKIQPAELGDSAMYLCASSLDQGVYEQFFGPGTRLTVL.

The chain joins TRBV12-3 or TRBV12-4 to TRBJ2-7; D is perhaps TRBD1 (6 bases). This CDR3 has 13 residues. Trimming shortened V by 5 bases and J by 5 bases, and 13 bases separated the two germline ends. CDR3 nucleotides: TGTGCCAGCAGTGGTAGGGGGTTTAACGAGCAGTACTTC. It encodes CASSGRGFNEQYF.

V is TRBV5-1 and J is TRBJ1-2, with unresolved D. Trimming removed 4 bases from V and 10 bases from J, with 17 bases in between. Per germline, CDR1 SGHRS and CDR2 YFSETQ. This CDR3 is 13 amino acids long. The CDR3: CASSPAVMVYYTF. CDR3 in DNA: TGCGCCAGCAGCCCGGCGGTCATGGTTTACTACACCTTC.

The chain couples TRBV21-1 to TRBJ2-5; the table's TRBD2 call for D was not verified on the DNA. TRBV21-1 is a documented pseudogene. The CDR3 length is 17 residues. CDR3 region: CASSKGGLAGLQETQYF. The CDR3 nucleotides read TGTGCCAGCAGCAAAGGCGGACTAGCGGGGCTCCAAGAGACCCAGTACTTC.

V usage is TRBV29-1 and J usage is TRBJ2-3; weak D call: TRBD2 (5 bases). The germline V gene has CDR1 SQVTM and CDR2 ANQGSEA. The CDR3 spans 12 residues. V was clipped by 5 bases and J by 3 bases, with 9 bases between them. The CDR3 DNA follows: TGCAGCGTTATTTCGGGGACAGATACGCAGTATTTT. It is translated as CSVISGTDTQYF.

The chain uses TRBV2 and TRBJ1-6; D gene unclear. This CDR3 has 14 amino acids. Germline assignment: CDR1 SNHLY and CDR2 FYNNEI. Trimming took off 4 bases at V and 8 bases at J, with 12 bases between the two ends. The CDR3 loop is CASSVERSDSPLHF. In DNA form, the CDR3 reads TGTGCCAGCAGTGTTGAGAGGTCGGATTCACCCCTCCACTTT.

This clone has just one count. This chain uses TRBV12-5 with TRBJ1-5, with unresolved D. Trimming took 4 bases from V and 3 from J, leaving 10 bases between them. In germline, CDR1 is LGHNT, CDR2 FRNRAP. The CDR3 loop spans 14 amino acids. The CDR3 here is CASGSTQYNQPQHF. As DNA, the CDR3 is TGTGCTAGTGGTTCCACGCAGTACAATCAGCCCCAGCATTTT. The full variable domain, with the rest looked up from reference TRBV12-5 and TRBJ1-5, is DARVTQTPRHKVTEMGQEVTMRCQPILGHNTVFWYRQTMMQGLELLAYFRNRAPLDDSGMPKDRFSAEMPDATLATLKIQPSEPRDSAVYFCASGSTQYNQPQHFGDGTRLSIL.

This CDR3 reads CAWGQGGGNQPQHF. CDR3 DNA sequence: TGTGCCTGGGGACAGGGAGGCGGCAATCAGCCCCAGCATTTT. The chain is built from TRBV30 and TRBJ1-5; TRBD1 aligns across 8 bases. CDR3 size: 14 residues. J gave up 2 bases and V 5 bases, and 5 bases lay outside the gene matches. CDR1 GTSNPN and CDR2 SVGIG come from the germline V gene (reference sequence).

The genes are TRBV24-1 and TRBJ1-1; TRBD1 agrees at 7 bases. J lost 3 bases, V lost 7 bases, and 7 bases had no gene match. The germline gives CDR1 KGHDR, CDR2 SFDVKD. This CDR3 is 14 amino acids long. This chain's CDR3 is CATRNRGTDTEAFF. The DNA for the CDR3 is TGTGCCACCAGGAACCGGGGGACAGACACTGAAGCTTTCTTT.

The chain combines TRBV2 with TRBJ2-6; tentatively, D is TRBD1 (5 bases). V was pared by 3 bases and J by 4 bases, with 10 bases between. Germline loops: CDR1 SNHLY, CDR2 FYNNEI. The CDR3 has 15 amino acids. The CDR3 nucleotides read TGTGCCAGCAGTGAGGTAGGGGCCGGGGCCAACGTCCTGACTTTC. It is translated as CASSEVGAGANVLTF.

This sequence joins TRBV4-2 and TRBJ1-6, with TRBD1 matching 9 bases. Germline loops: CDR1 LGHNA, CDR2 YNFKEQ. Trimming took 1 base from V and 7 from J; bases not matched to a gene: 8. The CDR3 has 17 amino acids. CDR3 region: CASSQGPPGQGNSPLHF. DNA for the CDR3: TGTGCCAGCAGCCAAGGTCCCCCGGGACAGGGCAATTCACCCCTCCACTTT.

The gene calls are TRBV9 and TRBJ1-1; no reliable D call. The CDR3 sequence is 12 residues long. Trimming pared 7 bases from V and 6 bases from J, leaving 13 bases between. CDR1 and CDR2 from the germline V gene are SGDLS and YYNGEE. The CDR3 region is CASGMNQPEAFF. The CDR3 region has the DNA TGTGCCAGCGGCATGAATCAACCTGAAGCTTTCTTT.

The chain combines TRBV28 with TRBJ1-2; perhaps TRBD1 as D (5 bases). Germline V gene data show CDR1 as MDHEN and CDR2 as SYDVKM. The CDR3 sequence is 15 residues long. V dropped 5 bases and J dropped 3 bases, with 16 bases sitting between them. For the CDR3, the DNA is TGTGCCAGCAGTACCCCCGAAGCAGGGCACTATGGCTACACCTTC. It is translated as CASSTPEAGHYGYTF.

The chain carries TRBV11-3 and TRBJ2-2; a weak D match, TRBD1 (6 bases). The germline V gene has CDR1 SGHNT and CDR2 YENEEA. Trimming removed 1 base from V and 5 bases from J, with 8 bases in between. The CDR3 length is 14 residues. CDR3 DNA: TGTGCCAGCAGCTTAGGAGGGACAACCGGGGAGCTGTTTTTT. Residues: CASSLGGTTGELFF.

The rearrangement uses TRBV3-1 (or the pseudogene TRBV3-2) and TRBJ1-2; D gene uncertain. This CDR3 is built from 13 residues. Between the trimmed V and J ends, which lost 1 base and 3 bases, there was a span of 6 bases. Per germline, CDR1 LGHDT and CDR2 YNNKEL (reference sequence). For the CDR3, the DNA is TGTGCCAGCAGCCAAGTTTCAGACTATGGCTACACCTTC. Translation gives CASSQVSDYGYTF.

This clone was detected once. The chain joins TRBV18 to TRBJ2-1, with TRBD1 as a possible D gene (6 bases). CDR1 is KGHSH and CDR2 is LQKENI in the germline V gene. The CDR3 has 14 amino acids. The V end was cut by 6 bases, the J end by 10 bases, with 19 bases between. The CDR3: CASSLSSQGIEQFF. As DNA, the CDR3 is TGTGCCAGCTCTCTCTCCTCCCAGGGGATCGAGCAGTTCTTC.

The rearrangement links TRBV9 to TRBJ2-1; D not certain. The V gene's germline CDR1 is SGDLS and CDR2 YYNGEE. The V end was cut by 1 base, the J end by 11 bases, with 13 bases between. The CDR3 runs to 13 residues. This CDR3 is CASSVSPPVQQFF. CDR3 bases: TGTGCCAGCAGCGTAAGCCCCCCCGTTCAGCAGTTCTTC.

This rearrangement joins TRBV27 to TRBJ2-7; 7 positions match TRBD1. Germline CDR1 and CDR2: MNHEY and SMNVEV (reference sequence). This CDR3 has 16 residues. The V gene end was trimmed by 5 bases and the J gene end by 0 bases; junction bases not matched to a gene: 10. CDR3: CASSPYRQGTSYEQYF. The CDR3 bases are TGTGCCAGCAGTCCCTACCGACAGGGAACCTCCTACGAGCAGTACTTC.

The table lists this clone with a count of one. The chain couples TRBV24-1 to TRBJ1-1; 8 nucleotides agree with TRBD1. Losses at the gene ends were 5 bases for V and 1 base for J; bases not matched to a gene: 5. This CDR3 region has 15 residues. The germline V gene encodes CDR1 KGHDR and CDR2 SFDVKD. CDR3 DNA: TGTGCCACCAGTGCCAGGACAGGGCGGAACACTGAAGCTTTCTTT. It yields the protein CATSARTGRNTEAFF.

The J gene is TRBJ2-3, the V gene TRBV13; TRBD1 might be the D (6 bases). The V end was cut by 3 bases, the J end by 4 bases, with 20 bases between. CDR1 PRHDT and CDR2 FYEKMQ come from the germline V gene (reference sequence). CDR3 length: 17 amino acids. The CDR3 reads CASSFRQERWPSDTQYF. CDR3 coding DNA: TGTGCCAGCAGCTTTAGACAGGAACGGTGGCCTTCAGATACGCAGTATTTT.

The chain couples TRBV5-1 to TRBJ1-2; 7 bases fit TRBD1. Germline trimming cut 4 bases from V and 8 bases from J; bases unmatched to any gene: 8. This CDR3 comprises 13 residues. Germline lookup yields CDR1 SGHRS and CDR2 YFSETQ. CDR3 protein: CASSPGTVGGYTF. For the CDR3, the DNA is TGCGCCAGCAGCCCGGGGACAGTAGGCGGCTACACCTTC.

The gene calls are TRBV6-4 and TRBJ1-1; TRBD1 matches at 9 bases. This CDR3 region has 13 residues. The V and J ends lost 6 bases and 4 bases, in that order; junction bases with no gene match: 3. Germline CDR1 and CDR2: MRHNA and SNTAGT. The CDR3 DNA reads TGTGCCAGCAGGGGACAGGGAACCACTGAAGCTTTCTTT. It is translated as CASRGQGTTEAFF.

This chain links TRBV7-9 with TRBJ1-1; 9 nucleotides agree with TRBD1. Germline V gives CDR1 SEHNR, CDR2 FQNEAQ (reference sequence). The CDR3 is 16 amino acids. V was pared by 5 bases and J by 1 base, with 8 bases of the junction left unmatched. The chain's CDR3 is CASSEPRDRANTEAFF. The CDR3 DNA follows: TGTGCCAGCAGCGAACCTCGGGACAGGGCGAACACTGAAGCTTTCTTT.

V and J are TRBV7-9 and TRBJ2-1; 10 bases map to TRBD2. CDR1 SEHNR and CDR2 FQNEAQ come from the germline V gene (reference sequence). The CDR3 is 18 amino acids. Losses at the gene ends were 2 bases for V and 7 bases for J; bases not matched to a gene: 14. CDR3 in DNA: TGTGCCAGCAGCTTATCGGCGGGGGGGACTAGCGTGTGGAATGAGCAGTTCTTC. Residues: CASSLSAGGTSVWNEQFF.

The V gene is TRBV5-6, the J gene TRBJ2-3, with D maybe TRBD2 (5 bases). Germline V lookup: CDR1 SGHDT, CDR2 YYEEEE. With 4 bases removed from V and 0 bases from J, the gap between germline ends came to 12 bases. The CDR3 spans 15 residues. The CDR3 spells CASSPAGVSTDTQYF. CDR3 nucleotides: TGTGCCAGCAGCCCCGCCGGGGTTAGCACAGATACGCAGTATTTT.